The source of this T cell receptor beta chain is a study of PD-1 blockade in classical Hodgkin lymphoma. The time point was: cycle 4 day 1 (C4D1), after about 6 weeks of nivolumab. All patients relapsed after autologous stem cell transplantation, and brentuximab vedotin exposure varied. Best outcomes ranged across complete response, partial response and progressive disease. As to this clone: Its specificity is not known.

Study-wide points: Diversity similar to that of newly diagnosed patients was seen at baseline in complete responders. CD4+ TCR diversity rose significantly by C4D1, and CD8+ TCR diversity did not.

The protocol was immunoSEQ multiplex PCR, while the TCRdb copy is restricted to in-frame clones and leaves out a portion. This sample has 5,500 to 8,500 clones; roughly four fifths occur once, and the top ten carry 25% to 35%. V lost 5 bases and J 5 bases, leaving 15 bases between the germline ends. Germline V gene lookup returns CDR1 MDHEN and CDR2 SYDVKM. The CDR3 spans 14 residues. The sequence derives from a human donor with classical Hodgkin lymphoma. The V and J genes are TRBV28 and TRBJ2-5; D call uncertain. The starting material was peripheral blood mononuclear cells (PBMCs), obtained before the fourth cycle of nivolumab. CDR3: CASSDSWVGETQYF. The CDR3 DNA reads as TGTGCCAGCAGTGACTCCTGGGTAGGGGAGACCCAGTACTTC. Combining the CDR3 with reference TRBV28 and TRBJ2-5 gives the whole variable domain DVKVTQSSRYLVKRTGEKVFLECVQDMDHENMFWYRQDPGLGLRLIYFSYDVKMKEKGDIPEGYSVSREKKERFSLILESASTNQTSMYLCASSDSWVGETQYFGPGTRLLVL.